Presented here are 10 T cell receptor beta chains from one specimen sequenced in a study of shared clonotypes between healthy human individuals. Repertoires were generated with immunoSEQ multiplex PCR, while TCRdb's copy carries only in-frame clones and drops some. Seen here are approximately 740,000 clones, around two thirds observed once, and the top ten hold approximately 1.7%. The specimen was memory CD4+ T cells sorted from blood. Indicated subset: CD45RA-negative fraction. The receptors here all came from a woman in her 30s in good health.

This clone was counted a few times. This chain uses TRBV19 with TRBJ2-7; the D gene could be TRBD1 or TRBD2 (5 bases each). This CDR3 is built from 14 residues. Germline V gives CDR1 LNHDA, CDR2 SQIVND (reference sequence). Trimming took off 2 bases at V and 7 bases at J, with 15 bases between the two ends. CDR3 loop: CASSIISGSGEQYF. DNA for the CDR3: TGTGCCAGTAGTATAATATCAGGGTCGGGGGAGCAGTACTTC.

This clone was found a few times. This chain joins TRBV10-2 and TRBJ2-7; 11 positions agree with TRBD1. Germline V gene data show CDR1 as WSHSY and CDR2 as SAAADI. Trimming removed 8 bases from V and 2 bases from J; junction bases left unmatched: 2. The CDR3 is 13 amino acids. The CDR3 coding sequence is TGCGCCAGCGGGACAGGGGGTCCCTACGAGCAGTACTTC. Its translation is CASGTGGPYEQYF.

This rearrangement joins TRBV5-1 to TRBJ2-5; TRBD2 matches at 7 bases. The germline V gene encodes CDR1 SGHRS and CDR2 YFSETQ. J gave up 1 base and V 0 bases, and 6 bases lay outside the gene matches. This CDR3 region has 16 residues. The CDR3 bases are TGCGCCAGCAGCTTGGCCACGGGGGAGGGCCAAGAGACCCAGTACTTC. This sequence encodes CASSLATGEGQETQYF.

In DNA, the CDR3 is TGTGCCAGCAGCTTGGGGTCGGCGAGTGGAGCAGATACGCAGTATTTT. It encodes CASSLGSASGADTQYF. The rearrangement links TRBV7-2 to TRBJ2-3; D not certain. V was pared by 3 bases and J by 4 bases, with 17 bases between. The CDR3 has 16 residues. Germline loops: CDR1 SGHTA, CDR2 FQGNSA.

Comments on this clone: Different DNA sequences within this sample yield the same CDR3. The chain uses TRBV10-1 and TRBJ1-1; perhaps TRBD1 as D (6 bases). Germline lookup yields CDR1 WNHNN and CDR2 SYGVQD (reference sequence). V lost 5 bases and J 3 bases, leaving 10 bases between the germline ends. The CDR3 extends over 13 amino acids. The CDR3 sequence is CASSKNRDTEAFF. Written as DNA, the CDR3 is TGCGCCAGCAGTAAAAACAGGGACACTGAAGCTTTCTTT.

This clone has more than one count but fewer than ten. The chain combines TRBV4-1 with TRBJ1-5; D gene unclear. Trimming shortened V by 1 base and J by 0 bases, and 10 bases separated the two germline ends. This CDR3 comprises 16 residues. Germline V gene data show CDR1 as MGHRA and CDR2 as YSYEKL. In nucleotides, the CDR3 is TGCGCCAGCAGCCAAGTTTCAGGTCTTAGCAATCAGCCCCAGCATTTT. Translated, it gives CASSQVSGLSNQPQHF.

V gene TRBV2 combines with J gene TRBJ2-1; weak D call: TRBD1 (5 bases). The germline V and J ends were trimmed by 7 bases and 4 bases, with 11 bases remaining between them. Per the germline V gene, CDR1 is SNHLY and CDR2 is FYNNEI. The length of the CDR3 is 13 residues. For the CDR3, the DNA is TGTGCCAGCACAGTAGGGGTATACAATGAGCAGTTCTTC. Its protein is CASTVGVYNEQFF. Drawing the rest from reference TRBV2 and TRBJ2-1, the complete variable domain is EPEVTQTPSHQVTQMGQEVILRCVPISNHLYFYWYRQILGQKVEFLVSFYNNEISEKSEIFDDQFSVERPDGSNFTLKIRSTKLEDSAMYFCASTVGVYNEQFFGPGTRLTVL.

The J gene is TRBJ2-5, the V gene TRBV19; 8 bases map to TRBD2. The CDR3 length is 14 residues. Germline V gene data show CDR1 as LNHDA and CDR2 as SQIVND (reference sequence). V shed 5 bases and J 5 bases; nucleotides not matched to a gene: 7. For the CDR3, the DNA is TGTGCCAGTAGTCAGACTAGCGAGTGGGAGACCCAGTACTTC. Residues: CASSQTSEWETQYF.

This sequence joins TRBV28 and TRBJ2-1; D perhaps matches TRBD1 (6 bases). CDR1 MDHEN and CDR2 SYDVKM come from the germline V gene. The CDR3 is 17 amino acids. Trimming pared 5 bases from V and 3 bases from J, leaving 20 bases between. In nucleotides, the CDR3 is TGTGCCAGCAGTACCTCCTACAGGGAAGGTTACTACAATGAGCAGTTCTTC. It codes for CASSTSYREGYYNEQFF.

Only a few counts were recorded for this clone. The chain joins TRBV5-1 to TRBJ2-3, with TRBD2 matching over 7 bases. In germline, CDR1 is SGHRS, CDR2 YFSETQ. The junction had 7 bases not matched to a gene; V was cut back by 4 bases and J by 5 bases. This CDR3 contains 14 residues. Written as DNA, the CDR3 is TGCGCCAGCAGCCCCCGACTAGCAGGAGATACGCAGTATTTT. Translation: CASSPRLAGDTQYF.